The entry below describes one TCR beta chain. Its antigen is currently unknown. Trimming cost V 4 bases and J 2 bases; bases outside gene matches: 8. This CDR3 contains 15 residues. Germline CDR1 reads MDHEN; CDR2 reads SYDVKM. This record comes from a study of shared clonotypes between healthy human individuals. Study outcomes and limitations: It was anticipated that sequencing depth would influence how many clonotypes donors shared.

Assay: immunoSEQ multiplex PCR; the TCRdb copy retains only in-frame clones and omits some. The table has 450,000 to 500,000 clones, around 85% seen once. The receptor was derived from a woman aged 40 to 49 in good health. Some clones in this sample may be carry-over from other donors' samples. The chain combines TRBV28 with TRBJ2-7; 7 nucleotides agree with TRBD1. The sample was PBMCs. The CDR3 DNA is TGTGCCAGCAGTTCCGCCGGGACAGAGACCTACGAGCAGTACTTC. Residues: CASSSAGTETYEQYF.